This TCR beta chain was identified during a study of blood T cell repertoires in COVID-19. The overall study: COVID-19 samples, acute and convalescent, were from the United States, Italy and Spain. T cells, B-cell-depleted T cells, or PBMCs provided the cDNA or gDNA that served as material.

V shed 5 bases, J shed 4 bases, and the junction held 8 bases outside the gene matches. This CDR3 comprises 14 residues. Germline V gene data show CDR1 as ENHRY and CDR2 as SYGVKD. Profiled with immunoSEQ multiplex PCR; TCRdb holds only in-frame clones, not every one. The data show about 210,000 clones, 82% seen once. Material for sequencing was peripheral blood. The rearrangement joins TRBV10-3 to TRBJ2-7; 7 positions match TRBD1. This receptor was identified in a middle-aged woman with acute or convalescent COVID-19. CDR3: CAISRGQVGYEQYF. Here the CDR3 DNA reads TGTGCCATCAGTCGAGGACAGGTTGGGTACGAGCAGTACTTC.